The 24 T cell receptor beta chains in this list originate from one sample, sequenced in a study of control samples from healthy donors and cancer patients. The repertoire was sequenced with immunoSEQ multiplex PCR; TCRdb's copy has only in-frame clones and lacks some. The table has roughly 20,000 clones, roughly 80% seen once. Sequenced: PBMCs. These receptors originate from an older man with head and neck cancer.

V gene TRBV3-1 (or the pseudogene TRBV3-2) combines with J gene TRBJ2-3, with 7 bases lining up with TRBD2. This CDR3 is built from 16 residues. Germline CDR1 is LGHDT and CDR2 is YNNKEL (reference sequence). J gave up 2 bases and V 4 bases, and 9 bases lay outside the gene matches. The CDR3 spells CASSPWTSSSTDTQYF. DNA for the CDR3: TGTGCCAGCAGCCCCTGGACTAGTTCCTCCACAGATACGCAGTATTTT.

Worth noting for this clone: At the DNA level, this CDR3 is encoded by other sequences in the same sample as well. The chain couples TRBV10-3 to TRBJ1-2; weak D call: TRBD1 (5 bases). V lost 9 bases, J lost 5 bases, and 19 bases lay in between. The CDR3 totals 14 residues. Germline V gives CDR1 ENHRY, CDR2 SYGVKD. The CDR3 loop is CAISLQGPGYGYTF. CDR3 nucleotide sequence: TGTGCCATTAGCCTGCAGGGTCCCGGGTATGGCTACACCTTC.

This clone appeared once. The gene calls are TRBV6-6 and TRBJ2-3, with 9 bases lining up with TRBD1. This CDR3 is built from 16 residues. V shed 2 bases and J 5 bases; nucleotides not matched to a gene: 8. Looked up from germline, CDR1 is MNHNY and CDR2 is SVGAGI (reference sequence). The DNA for the CDR3 is TGTGCCAGCAGTTACGGGGGCGGGACAGGGAAAGATACGCAGTATTTT. Its protein is CASSYGGGTGKDTQYF.

The chain uses TRBV25-1 and TRBJ1-3, with D maybe TRBD1 (5 bases). From germline, CDR1 is MGHDK and CDR2 SYGVNS. This CDR3 region has 17 residues. V was trimmed by 10 bases and J by 3 bases, leaving 25 bases between them. CDR3 DNA sequence: TGTGCCACCCACCGCCCCCAGGACACTTTAAATGGAAACACCATATATTTT. Residues: CATHRPQDTLNGNTIYF.

The V and J genes are TRBV9 and TRBJ2-5; possibly TRBD1 or TRBD2 for D (5 bases each). The CDR3 sequence is 16 residues long. CDR1 SGDLS and CDR2 YYNGEE come from the germline V gene. V was clipped by 0 bases and J by 5 bases, with 17 bases between them. CDR3: CASSVGGARGRETQYF. CDR3 DNA: TGTGCCAGCAGCGTAGGAGGGGCAAGGGGTCGGGAGACCCAGTACTTC.

J is TRBJ2-7 and V is TRBV5-1; D unclear. V was trimmed by 0 bases and J by 3 bases, leaving 16 bases between them. CDR3 size: 16 residues. Germline V gene lookup returns CDR1 SGHRS and CDR2 YFSETQ. CDR3 in amino acids: CASSLAGSGYLYEQYF. Written as DNA, the CDR3 is TGCGCCAGCAGCTTGGCCGGGTCCGGATACCTCTACGAGCAGTACTTC.

J is TRBJ1-2 and V is TRBV12-3 or TRBV12-4, with D perhaps matching TRBD1 (5 bases). The CDR3 runs to 13 residues. V lost 2 bases and J lost 7, with 11 bases in between. The CDR3 spells CASSLTQGGGYTF. CDR3 in DNA: TGTGCCAGCAGTTTAACCCAGGGAGGTGGCTACACCTTC.

The chain uses TRBV29-1 and TRBJ2-3, with D possibly matching TRBD1 (6 bases). In germline, CDR1 is SQVTM, CDR2 ANQGSEA. V lost 6 bases and J lost 0, with 16 bases in between. The CDR3 consists of 15 residues. The chain's CDR3 is CSVKTGTESTDTQYF. Written as DNA, the CDR3 is TGCAGCGTCAAAACAGGGACGGAGAGCACAGATACGCAGTATTTT.

This clone was detected once. Here the CDR3 DNA reads TGTGCCAGCGGCCACAGGGGGCGGGAAGAGACCCAGTACTTC. This translates into CASGHRGREETQYF. The gene calls are TRBV6-6 and TRBJ2-5; 9 nucleotides match TRBD1. The CDR3 has 14 residues. Losses at the gene ends were 8 bases for V and 3 bases for J; bases not matched to a gene: 7. Germline assignment: CDR1 MNHNY and CDR2 SVGAGI (reference sequence).

The J gene is TRBJ2-3, the V gene TRBV24-1; 9 bases are a match to TRBD2. V was pared by 6 bases and J by 6 bases, with 9 bases of the junction left unmatched. The CDR3 spans 15 residues. Germline loops: CDR1 KGHDR, CDR2 SFDVKD. Here the CDR3 DNA reads TGTGCCACCAGTCCCGCGGGAGGGCCGAGGGATACGCAGTATTTT. Its protein product is CATSPAGGPRDTQYF.

This chain connects TRBV11-2 to TRBJ2-7; 8 nucleotides align to TRBD1. The CDR3 consists of 15 residues. After removal of 5 bases from V and 5 bases from J, the junction contained 11 bases not matched to a gene. Germline V lookup: CDR1 SGHAT, CDR2 FQNNGV. CDR3 in DNA: TGTGCCAGCAGCATAAACCCGGGACAGGTAGACGAGCAGTACTTC. It encodes CASSINPGQVDEQYF.

The chain joins TRBV18 to TRBJ2-6, with a weak D call TRBD1 (5 bases). With 3 bases removed from V and 1 base from J, the gap between germline ends came to 7 bases. The CDR3 totals 15 residues. Germline values: CDR1 KGHSH, CDR2 LQKENI. The DNA for the CDR3 is TGTGCCAGCTCACCTGACAGATCTGGGGCCAACGTCCTGACTTTC. Amino acid sequence: CASSPDRSGANVLTF.

The CDR3 coding sequence is TGTGCCAGCAGGACTACCGGGACAGCCGACACTGAAGCTTTCTTT. Protein sequence: CASRTTGTADTEAFF. The chain links TRBV6-4 to TRBJ1-1, with 7 positions matching TRBD1. The CDR3 contains 15 residues. The J segment lost 3 bases and the V segment lost 6 bases, leaving 10 bases of the junction unmatched. CDR1 and CDR2 from the germline V gene are MRHNA and SNTAGT.

This chain connects TRBV5-1 to TRBJ1-3; D might be TRBD1 (5 bases). The CDR3 totals 16 residues. V lost 4 bases and J 0 bases, leaving 14 bases between the germline ends. Germline V lookup: CDR1 SGHRS, CDR2 YFSETQ. The CDR3 DNA reads TGCGCCAGCAGCGTACTAGGGGCATCCTCTGGAAACACCATATATTTT. Its protein is CASSVLGASSGNTIYF.

The chain couples TRBV11-2 to TRBJ1-5, with D tentatively TRBD1 (6 bases). The CDR3 sequence is 14 residues long. The germline V gene encodes CDR1 SGHAT and CDR2 FQNNGV. Trimming removed 2 bases at V and 5 bases at J, with 10 bases between. CDR3: CASSLYGTHQPQHF. Written as DNA, the CDR3 is TGTGCCAGCAGCTTATACGGGACACATCAGCCCCAGCATTTT.

This clone occurred a few times. The V gene is TRBV27, the J gene TRBJ2-1; D unresolved. This CDR3 is 12 amino acids long. Per the germline V gene, CDR1 is MNHEY and CDR2 is SMNVEV (reference sequence). V lost 5 bases to trimming and J lost 7 bases, with 9 bases between them. The CDR3 sequence: CASSLRSNEQFF. The CDR3 DNA follows: TGTGCCAGCAGTCTCCGTTCAAATGAGCAGTTCTTC.

The chain recombines TRBV5-1 with TRBJ2-7, with TRBD1 matching 8 bases. Germline lookup yields CDR1 SGHRS and CDR2 YFSETQ. The ends lost 2 bases at V and 6 bases at J; junction bases unmatched: 4. This CDR3 is 13 amino acids long. Here the CDR3 DNA reads TGCGCCAGCAGCTTTATAACAGGGGGCGAGCAGTACTTC. This encodes CASSFITGGEQYF.

In this sample, this clone turned up a few times. The chain is built from TRBV6-5 and TRBJ2-7, with D unclear. The germline V and J ends were trimmed by 3 bases and 3 bases, with 9 bases remaining between them. In germline, CDR1 is MNHEY, CDR2 SVGAGI. This CDR3 has 13 residues. This CDR3 reads CASSYDFYYEQYF. Here the CDR3 DNA reads TGTGCCAGCAGTTATGACTTTTACTACGAGCAGTACTTC.

The rearrangement links TRBV9 to TRBJ2-1, with TRBD2 identical over 10 bases. V lost 6 bases, J lost 4 bases, and 4 bases stayed unmatched. The CDR3 consists of 14 residues. Germline loops: CDR1 SGDLS, CDR2 YYNGEE. DNA of the CDR3: TGTGCCAGCAACCTACTAGCGGGATACAATGAGCAGTTCTTC. Translating gives CASNLLAGYNEQFF. The complete variable domain, with remaining parts taken from reference TRBV9 and TRBJ2-1, reads DSGVTQTPKHLITATGQRVTLRCSPRSGDLSVYWYQQSLDQGLQFLIQYYNGEERAKGNILERFSAQQFPDLHSELNLSSLELGDSALYFCASNLLAGYNEQFFGPGTRLTVL.

The rearrangement joins TRBV7-2 to TRBJ2-3, with a possible D match to TRBD2 (6 bases). CDR3 length equals 15 residues. Germline CDR1 and CDR2: SGHTA and FQGNSA. V was clipped by 0 bases and J by 1 base, with 8 bases between them. CDR3 bases: TGTGCCAGCAGCTTAGCGGGGGGACGCACAGATACGCAGTATTTT. The encoded protein is CASSLAGGRTDTQYF.

This clone was seen more than once but under ten times. J is TRBJ2-1 and V is TRBV3-1 (or the pseudogene TRBV3-2); 8 positions agree with TRBD2. The germline V gene encodes CDR1 LGHDT and CDR2 YNNKEL (reference sequence). V shed 4 bases, J shed 2 bases, and the junction held 4 bases outside the gene matches. The CDR3 totals 15 residues. The CDR3 DNA sequence: TGTGCCAGCAGCCTGGGACTAGGGCCCTACAATGAGCAGTTCTTC. Protein sequence: CASSLGLGPYNEQFF.

This chain connects TRBV7-2 to TRBJ2-3; the D gene is possibly TRBD1 (6 bases). Trimming took off 5 bases at V and 0 bases at J, with 9 bases between the two ends. This CDR3 is 14 amino acids long. The germline V gene has CDR1 SGHTA and CDR2 FQGNSA. CDR3 nucleotides: TGTGCCAGCAGCCTACAGGGAAGCACAGATACGCAGTATTTT. Translating gives CASSLQGSTDTQYF.

The rearrangement uses TRBV7-9 and TRBJ1-2; 9 bases are a match to TRBD1. The CDR3 loop spans 15 amino acids. Germline CDR1 and CDR2: SEHNR and FQNEAQ (reference sequence). The J segment lost 6 bases and the V segment lost 1 base, leaving 6 bases of the junction unmatched. CDR3 sequence: CASSLGTGTGHGYTF. The CDR3 DNA reads as TGTGCCAGCAGCTTAGGGACCGGGACAGGGCATGGCTACACCTTC.

The genes are TRBV9 and TRBJ2-7; tentatively, D is TRBD2 (6 bases). V shed 2 bases and J shed 0 bases, with 15 bases lying between them. The CDR3 totals 16 residues. CDR1 and CDR2 (germline): SGDLS, YYNGEE. The CDR3 sequence: CASSVGVRESSYEQYF. DNA of the CDR3: TGTGCCAGCAGCGTTGGCGTCCGGGAGAGCTCCTACGAGCAGTACTTC.